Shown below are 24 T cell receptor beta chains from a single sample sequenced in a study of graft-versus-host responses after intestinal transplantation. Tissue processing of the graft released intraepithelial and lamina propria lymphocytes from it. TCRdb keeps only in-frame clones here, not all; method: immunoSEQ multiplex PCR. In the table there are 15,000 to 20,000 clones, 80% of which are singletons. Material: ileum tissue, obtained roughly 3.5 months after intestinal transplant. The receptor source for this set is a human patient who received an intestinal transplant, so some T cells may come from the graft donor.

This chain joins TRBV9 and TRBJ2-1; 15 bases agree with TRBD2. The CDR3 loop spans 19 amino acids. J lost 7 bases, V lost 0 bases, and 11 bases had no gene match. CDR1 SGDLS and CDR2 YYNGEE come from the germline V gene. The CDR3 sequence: CASSVEAGLAGGFVNEQFF. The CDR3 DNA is TGTGCCAGCAGCGTAGAGGCGGGACTAGCGGGAGGTTTTGTAAATGAGCAGTTCTTC.

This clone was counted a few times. The CDR3 loop reads CASSSTSGAPKGGNEQFF. In nucleotides, the CDR3 is TGTGCCAGCAGCTCGACTAGCGGGGCCCCCAAAGGAGGCAATGAGCAGTTCTTC. The chain has TRBV7-3 and TRBJ2-1; 11 bases line up with TRBD2. J was trimmed by 6 bases and V by 4 bases; bases with no gene match: 14. This CDR3 has 18 residues. The germline CDR1 and CDR2 sequences are SGHTA and FQGTGA.

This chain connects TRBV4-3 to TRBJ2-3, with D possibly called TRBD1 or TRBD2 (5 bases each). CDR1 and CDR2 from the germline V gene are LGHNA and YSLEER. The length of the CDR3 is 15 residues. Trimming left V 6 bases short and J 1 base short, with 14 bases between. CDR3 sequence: CASSITLGGTDTQYF. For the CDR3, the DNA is TGCGCCAGCAGTATTACACTAGGGGGCACAGATACGCAGTATTTT.

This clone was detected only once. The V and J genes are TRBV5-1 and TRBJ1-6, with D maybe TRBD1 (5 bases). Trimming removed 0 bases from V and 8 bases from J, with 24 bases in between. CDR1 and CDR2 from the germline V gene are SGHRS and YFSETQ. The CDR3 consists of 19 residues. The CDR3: CASSLALGRYYKKDSPLHF. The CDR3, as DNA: TGCGCCAGCAGCTTGGCTTTGGGACGCTATTACAAGAAGGATTCACCCCTCCACTTT.

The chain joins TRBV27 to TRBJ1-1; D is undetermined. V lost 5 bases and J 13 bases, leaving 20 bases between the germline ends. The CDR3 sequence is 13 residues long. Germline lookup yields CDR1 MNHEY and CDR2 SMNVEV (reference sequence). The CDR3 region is CASSKYPGRMVFF. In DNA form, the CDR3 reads TGTGCCAGCAGTAAATATCCCGGTCGAATGGTTTTCTTT.

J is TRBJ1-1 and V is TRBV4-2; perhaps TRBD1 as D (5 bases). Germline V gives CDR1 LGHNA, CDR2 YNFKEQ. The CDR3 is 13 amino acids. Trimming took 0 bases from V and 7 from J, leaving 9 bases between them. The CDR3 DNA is TGTGCCAGCAGCCAAGATGACAGTCTTGAAGCTTTCTTT. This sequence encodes CASSQDDSLEAFF.

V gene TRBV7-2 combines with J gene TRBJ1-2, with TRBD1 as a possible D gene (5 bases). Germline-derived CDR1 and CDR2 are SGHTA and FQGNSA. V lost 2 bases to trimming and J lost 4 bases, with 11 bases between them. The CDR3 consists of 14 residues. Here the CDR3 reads CASSLIARVYGYTF. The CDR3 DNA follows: TGTGCCAGCAGCTTAATCGCCAGGGTCTATGGCTACACCTTC.

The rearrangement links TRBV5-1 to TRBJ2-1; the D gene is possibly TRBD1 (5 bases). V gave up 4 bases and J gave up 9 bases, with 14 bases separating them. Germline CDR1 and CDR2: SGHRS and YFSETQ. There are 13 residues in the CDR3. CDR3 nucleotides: TGCGCCAGCAGCCCTCAGGGTCCTGGTGAGCAGTTCTTC. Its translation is CASSPQGPGEQFF.

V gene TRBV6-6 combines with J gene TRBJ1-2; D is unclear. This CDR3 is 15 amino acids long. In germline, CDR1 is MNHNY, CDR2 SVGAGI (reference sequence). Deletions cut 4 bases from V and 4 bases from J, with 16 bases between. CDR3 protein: CASSSLPRAPYGYTF. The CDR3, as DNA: TGTGCCAGCAGTTCCCTACCCCGGGCCCCCTATGGCTACACCTTC.

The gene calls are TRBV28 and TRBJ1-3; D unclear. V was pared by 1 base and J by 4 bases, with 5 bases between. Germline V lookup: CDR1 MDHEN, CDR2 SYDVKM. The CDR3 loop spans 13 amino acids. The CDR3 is CASSLLRGNTIYF. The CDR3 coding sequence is TGTGCCAGCAGTTTATTAAGAGGAAACACCATATATTTT.

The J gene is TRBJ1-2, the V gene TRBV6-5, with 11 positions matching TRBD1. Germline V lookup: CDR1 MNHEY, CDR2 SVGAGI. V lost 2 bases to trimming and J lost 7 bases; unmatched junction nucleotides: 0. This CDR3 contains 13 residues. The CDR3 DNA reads TGTGCCAGCAGTTACGGACAGGGGGCTGGCTACACCTTC. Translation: CASSYGQGAGYTF.

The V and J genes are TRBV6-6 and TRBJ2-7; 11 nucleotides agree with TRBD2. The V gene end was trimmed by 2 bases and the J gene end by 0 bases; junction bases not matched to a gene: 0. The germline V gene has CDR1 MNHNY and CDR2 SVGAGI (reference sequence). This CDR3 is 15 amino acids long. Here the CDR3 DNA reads TGTGCCAGCAGTTACACTAGCGGGAGCTCCTACGAGCAGTACTTC. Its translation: CASSYTSGSSYEQYF.

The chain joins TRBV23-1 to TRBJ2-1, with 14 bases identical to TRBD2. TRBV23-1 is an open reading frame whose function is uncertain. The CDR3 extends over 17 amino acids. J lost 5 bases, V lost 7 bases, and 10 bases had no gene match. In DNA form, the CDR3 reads TGCGCCAGCAAATGGACTAGCGGGAGGTATGAACACAATGAGCAGTTCTTC. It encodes CASKWTSGRYEHNEQFF.

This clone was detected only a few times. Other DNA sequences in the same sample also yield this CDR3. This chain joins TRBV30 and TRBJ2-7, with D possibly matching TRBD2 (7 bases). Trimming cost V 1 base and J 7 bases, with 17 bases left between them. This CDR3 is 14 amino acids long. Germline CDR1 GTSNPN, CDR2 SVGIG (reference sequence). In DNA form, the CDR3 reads TGTGCCTGGAGTGATGGACTGGGGGGGCGGGAGCAGTACTTC. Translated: CAWSDGLGGREQYF.

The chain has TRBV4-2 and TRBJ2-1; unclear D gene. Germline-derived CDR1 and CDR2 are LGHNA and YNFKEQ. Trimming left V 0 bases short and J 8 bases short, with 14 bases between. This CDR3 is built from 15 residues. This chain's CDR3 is CASSQENSRGYEQFF. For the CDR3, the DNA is TGTGCCAGCAGCCAAGAAAATTCTCGTGGCTATGAGCAGTTCTTC.

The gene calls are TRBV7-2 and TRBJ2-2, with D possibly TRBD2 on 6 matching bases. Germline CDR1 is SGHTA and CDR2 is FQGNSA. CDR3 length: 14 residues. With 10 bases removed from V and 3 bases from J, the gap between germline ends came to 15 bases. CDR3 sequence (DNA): TGTGCCAACCGAAGGCCGGGGGACACCGGGGAGCTGTTTTTT. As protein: CANRRPGDTGELFF.

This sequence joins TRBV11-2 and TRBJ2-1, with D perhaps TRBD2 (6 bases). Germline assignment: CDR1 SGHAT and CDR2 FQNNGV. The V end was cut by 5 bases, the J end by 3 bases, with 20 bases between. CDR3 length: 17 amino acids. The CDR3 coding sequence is TGTGCCAGCAGCCCTCAAAGTCGGGAGATGGGCTACAATGAGCAGTTCTTC. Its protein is CASSPQSREMGYNEQFF.

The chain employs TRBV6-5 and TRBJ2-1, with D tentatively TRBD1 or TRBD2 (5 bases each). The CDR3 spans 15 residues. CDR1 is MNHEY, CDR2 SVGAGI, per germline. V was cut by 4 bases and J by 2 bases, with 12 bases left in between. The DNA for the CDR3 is TGTGCCAGCAGTTCCATAGTGGGACCCTACAATGAGCAGTTCTTC. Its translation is CASSSIVGPYNEQFF.

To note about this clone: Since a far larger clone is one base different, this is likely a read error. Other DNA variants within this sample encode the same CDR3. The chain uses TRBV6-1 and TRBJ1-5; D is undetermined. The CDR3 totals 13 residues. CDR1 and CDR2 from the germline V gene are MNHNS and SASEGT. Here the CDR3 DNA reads TGCGCCAGCAGTGAATATGCATCTCAGCCCCAGCATTTT. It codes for CASSEYASQPQHF.

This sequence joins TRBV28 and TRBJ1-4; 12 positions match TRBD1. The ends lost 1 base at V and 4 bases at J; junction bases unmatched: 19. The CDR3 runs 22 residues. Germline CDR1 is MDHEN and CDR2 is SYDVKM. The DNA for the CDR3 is TGTGCCAGCAGTTTATTACTTTGGCCGGGACAGGGGGCGGCGGTACATAATGAAAAACTGTTTTTT. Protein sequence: CASSLLLWPGQGAAVHNEKLFF.

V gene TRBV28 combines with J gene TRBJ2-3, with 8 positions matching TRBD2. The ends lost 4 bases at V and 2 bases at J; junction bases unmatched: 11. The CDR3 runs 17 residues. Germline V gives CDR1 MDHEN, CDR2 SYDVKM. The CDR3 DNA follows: TGTGCCAGCAGTTCCCCTCAGACTAGCGTTATCACAGATACGCAGTATTTT. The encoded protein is CASSSPQTSVITDTQYF.

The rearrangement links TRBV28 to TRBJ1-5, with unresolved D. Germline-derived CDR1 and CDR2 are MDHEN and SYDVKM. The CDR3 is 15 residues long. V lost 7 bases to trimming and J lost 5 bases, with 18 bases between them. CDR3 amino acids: CASTLVIGPDQPQHF. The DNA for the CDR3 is TGTGCCAGCACCCTCGTCATAGGGCCGGATCAGCCCCAGCATTTT.

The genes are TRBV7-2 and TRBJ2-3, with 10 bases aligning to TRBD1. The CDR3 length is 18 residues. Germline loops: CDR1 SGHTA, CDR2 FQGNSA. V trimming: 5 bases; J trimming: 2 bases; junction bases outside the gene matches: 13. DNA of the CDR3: TGTGCCAGCAGCCAACCATTGCCCGGGACAGGGGCCACAGATACGCAGTATTTT. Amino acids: CASSQPLPGTGATDTQYF.

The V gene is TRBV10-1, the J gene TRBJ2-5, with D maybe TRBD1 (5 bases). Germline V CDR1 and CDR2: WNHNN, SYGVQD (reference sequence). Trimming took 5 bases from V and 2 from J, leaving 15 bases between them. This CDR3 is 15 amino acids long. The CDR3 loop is CASSKDIWYQETQYF. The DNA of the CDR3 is TGCGCCAGCAGTAAGGACATCTGGTATCAAGAGACCCAGTACTTC.